The rows below give T cell receptor beta chains drawn from one sample of a study of shared clonotypes between healthy human individuals. The table came from immunoSEQ multiplex PCR; TCRdb's copy has only in-frame clones and leaves some out. The sample contains a few million clones, 90% to 95% of which appear only once. Sequenced material: naive CD4+ T cells from PBMCs. These receptors came from a man aged 18 to 29 in good health. Some clones in this sample may be carry-over from other donors' samples. Both conserved end residues are part of each CDR3. The D gene is left open where the match is weak. Size is stated for part of the rows, as once, few or many counts, or as a class when the clone is expanded.

TRBJ2-2	TRBD1	NA	TRBV4-3	TGCGCCAGCAAACGACTACAGGGGGCAGCGAACACCGGGGAGCTGTTTTTT	CASKRLQGAANTGELFF
TRBJ2-6	NA	NA	TRBV28	TGTGCCAGCAGCGCGAATACTATTGGGGCCAACGTCCTGACTTTC	CASSANTIGANVLTF
TRBJ2-5	NA	NA	TRBV5-4	TGTGCCAGCAGCTTGGGTGCGTTACGGGCAGAGACCCAGTACTTC	CASSLGALRAETQYF
TRBJ1-2	NA	NA	TRBV7-9	TGTGCCAGCAGCGCGGGACTTGGTGGCTACACCTTC	CASSAGLGGYTF
TRBJ2-6	NA	NA	TRBV9	TGTGCCAGCAGCGTATTGGGCTCTGGGGCCAACGTCCTGACTTTC	CASSVLGSGANVLTF
TRBJ1-3	NA	NA	TRBV15	TGTGCCACCAGCAGATGGGGGTTGGGAGAGGGAAACACCATATATTTT	CATSRWGLGEGNTIYF
TRBJ2-3	TRBD2	few	TRBV5-1	TGCGCCAGCAGCCCGGGACTAGCGGGAAGCACAGATACGCAGTATTTT	CASSPGLAGSTDTQYF
TRBJ1-2	NA	once	TRBV2	TGTGCCAGCAGTGTCAGCCTTAACTATGGCTACACCTTC	CASSVSLNYGYTF
TRBJ2-7	NA	NA	TRBV10-3	TGTGCCATCAGCGAAACCTCCTACGAGCAGTACTTC	CAISETSYEQYF
TRBJ1-2	NA	once	TRBV15	TGTGCCACCAGCAGGGTCGGGCCGGTTGGCTACACCTTC	CATSRVGPVGYTF
TRBJ2-2	NA	NA	TRBV7-3	TGTGCCAGCAGCACCTCGGGGCGGGTGAACACCGGGGAGCTGTTTTTT	CASSTSGRVNTGELFF
TRBJ2-3	TRBD2	NA	TRBV27	TGTGCCAGCAGCCCGCTTTGGACCAGCGGGGCCCCCACGGTTACGCAGTATTTT	CASSPLWTSGAPTVTQYF
TRBJ2-7	NA	NA	TRBV28	TGTGCCAGCGCCTGGGGGGCTAGCGGAGGACCCCCCCCAACTCGCTACGAGCAGTACTTC	CASAWGASGGPPPTRYEQYF
TRBJ2-7	NA	NA	TRBV7-2	TGTGCCAGCAGCTTAGTTTGGGTAGCGGGTGGGACAGATGGCTACGAGCAGTACTTC	CASSLVWVAGGTDGYEQYF
TRBJ1-1	NA	NA	TRBV7-9	TGTGCCAGCAGCCTAAGGGGGGGCGAGGTTCGGACCACTGAAGCTTTCTTT	CASSLRGGEVRTTEAFF
TRBJ2-4	TRBD1	NA	TRBV30	TGTGCCTGGACACGACAGGGGGCAGACATTCAGTACTTC	CAWTRQGADIQYF
TRBJ2-5	TRBD2	NA	TRBV2	TGTGCCAGCAGTCTAGCGGAAGAGACCCAGTACTTC	CASSLAEETQYF
TRBJ2-2	NA	NA	TRBV2	TGTGCCAGCAGTGAATGGGGGACCCGCCAGCAAATGGAGCTGTTTTTT	CASSEWGTRQQMELFF
TRBJ1-5	NA	NA	TRBV7-3	TGTGCCAGCAGCTTACCCCTCCTCTCCCAGCCCCAGCATTTT	CASSLPLLSQPQHF
TRBJ1-1	NA	NA	TRBV7-2	TGTGCCAGCAGCTCCAACGGGGGGCCTGCTTTCTTT	CASSSNGGPAFF
TRBJ1-1	NA	NA	TRBV30	TGTGCCTGGGGCGACAGACCGAACACTGAAGCTTTCTTT	CAWGDRPNTEAFF
TRBJ2-1	NA	NA	TRBV9	TGTGCCAGCAGCGTCCTAACGGGGAGCAATGAGCAGTTCTTC	CASSVLTGSNEQFF
TRBJ1-2	NA	NA	TRBV5-1	TGCGCCAGCAGCTTGGAAGGGGGGCAGAGCTATGGCTACACCTTC	CASSLEGGQSYGYTF
TRBJ2-1	TRBD2	NA	TRBV7-3	TGTGCCAGCAGACTCGGTGCTAGCGGGAGGGCCGACGAGCAGTTCTTC	CASRLGASGRADEQFF
TRBJ2-7	NA	NA	TRBV27	TGTGCCAGCATGGTGGACGAGCAGTACTTC	CASMVDEQYF
TRBJ2-7	NA	NA	TRBV11-2	TGTGCCAGCAGCTCCAACCGGGCCCCATACGAGCAGTACTTC	CASSSNRAPYEQYF
TRBJ2-7	TRBD2	NA	TRBV6-5	TGTGCCAGCAGCCCGCATAGCGGGAGCTCCTACGAGCAGTACTTC	CASSPHSGSSYEQYF
TRBJ2-5	NA	NA	TRBV18	TGTGCCAGCTCACCACGGGCCAGGGGCCAAGAGACCCAGTACTTC	CASSPRARGQETQYF
TRBJ1-5	NA	NA	TRBV7-2	TGTGCCAGCAGCCCCCGACGGCAGCCGGGGCAGCCCCAGCATTTT	CASSPRRQPGQPQHF
TRBJ2-1	NA	NA	TRBV30	TGTGCCTGGAGTTTCGGAGAGCCCTCCTACAATGAGCAGTTCTTC	CAWSFGEPSYNEQFF
TRBJ2-7	NA	once	TRBV5-1	TGCGCCAGCAGCTTGTACGCGGGGACCTACGGCGAGCAGTACTTC	CASSLYAGTYGEQYF
TRBJ1-5	NA	few	TRBV6-6	TGTGCCAGCAGTTACTCTTGGGAAAGCAATCAGCCCCAGCATTTT	CASSYSWESNQPQHF
TRBJ1-2	NA	NA	TRBV19	TGTGCCAGTAGTATTCGCGGGGTGCAAAGGGATGGCTACACCTTC	CASSIRGVQRDGYTF
TRBJ2-7	NA	NA	TRBV10-3	TGTGCCTCCTCTGGGTCGCGCACCTCCTACGAGCAGTACTTC	CASSGSRTSYEQYF
TRBJ1-2	NA	few	TRBV10-3	TGTGCCATCAGTGAGCCTGGTGGGAGAAACTATGGCTACACCTTC	CAISEPGGRNYGYTF
TRBJ1-2	NA	NA	TRBV5-5	TGTGCCAGCAGCTTGGAGCCCCAGACAAGCCCCTATGGCTACACCTTC	CASSLEPQTSPYGYTF
TRBJ1-4	NA	once	TRBV15	TGTGCCACCAGCAGAGATCTGGGGGGAAGTAATGAAAAACTGTTTTTT	CATSRDLGGSNEKLFF
TRBJ2-7	NA	NA	TRBV28	TGTGCCAGCAGTTCCCCAATCTACAGGGTCGAGCAGTACTTC	CASSSPIYRVEQYF
TRBJ2-1	NA	NA	TRBV10-3	TGTGCCATCAGTGAGTCGACTCCGGAGCAGTTCTTC	CAISESTPEQFF
TRBJ2-6	NA	NA	TRBV5-1	TGCGCCAGCAGCTTGTCTAGCTCAACCTCTGGGGCCAACGTCCTGACTTTC	CASSLSSSTSGANVLTF
TRBJ2-5	NA	NA	TRBV18	TGTGCCAGCTCACCACCCGATGGAGACAGAGAGACCCAGTACTTC	CASSPPDGDRETQYF
TRBJ2-2	NA	NA	TRBV11-2	TGTGCCAGCAGCTTAGAGGGGCGAGGCGGGGAGCTGTTTTTT	CASSLEGRGGELFF
TRBJ2-1	TRBD2	NA	TRBV6-6	TGTGCCAGCAGTTCCCGGACTAGCGGGAGTGGTGAGCAGTTCTTC	CASSSRTSGSGEQFF
TRBJ2-5	NA	NA	TRBV15	TGTGCCACCAGCAGAGGCCGGGGGCCCCAAGAGACCCAGTACTTC	CATSRGRGPQETQYF
TRBJ2-5	NA	few	TRBV14	TGTGCCAGCAGCCAAGATCTTAGCCCGCAAGAGACCCAGTACTTC	CASSQDLSPQETQYF
TRBJ1-3	NA	NA	TRBV10-2	TGCGCCAGCAGGGAGACTTCAGACTCTGGAAACACCATATATTTT	CASRETSDSGNTIYF
TRBJ2-7	NA	NA	TRBV7-2	TGTGCCAGCAGCTTAGAAGGGAGCTCCTACGAGCAGTACTTC	CASSLEGSSYEQYF
TRBJ2-5	NA	NA	TRBV5-4	TGTGCCAGCAGCCCGACAGGCTTCCAAGAGACCCAGTACTTC	CASSPTGFQETQYF
TRBJ1-2	NA	NA	TRBV5-1	TGCGCCAGCAGCTATGGAGGGACCGCGGATGGCTACACCTTC	CASSYGGTADGYTF
TRBJ2-7	NA	NA	TRBV7-8	TGTGCCAGCAGCTTAGCCGGCCACCAGTACTTC	CASSLAGHQYF